What follows are 17 T cell receptor beta chains derived from one specimen sequenced in a study of T cells in Graves' hyperthyroidism and ophthalmopathy (dated by TCRdb to about 2019). Library construction relied on multiplex PCR. This sample was sequenced with an Illumina HiSeq 2000. The TCR beta CDR3 regions were amplified from the RNA transcripts. A first-round RT-PCR of the TCR CDR3 used the HTBI primer set with the Qiagen OneStep RT-PCR kit. TCRdb reran the public reads through fastp at Q25 and MiXCR, keeping productive beta chains. Every CDR3 protein is listed once, alongside the most common genes and DNA of its rows. Present in this sample are a few hundred thousand distinct CDR3 sequences, 13% to 15% of which were seen just once. Around 30% of the sample is held by the ten biggest clonotypes. The sample consisted of blood. Source of these receptors: a woman aged 50 to 65 with Graves' hyperthyroidism that later progressed to Graves' ophthalmopathy.

Many counts were recorded for this clonotype. V is TRBV25-1 and J is TRBJ2-3; D perhaps matches TRBD1 (6 bases). CDR3 size: 15 residues. Germline CDR1 MGHDK, CDR2 SYGVNS. V lost 10 bases to trimming and J lost 7 bases, with 24 bases between them. This chain's CDR3 is CAIRTDPRIGYTQYF. In DNA form, the CDR3 reads TGTGCCATCCGGACAGACCCCCGAATCGGGTATACGCAGTATTTT. Looking up the rest from reference TRBV25-1 and TRBJ2-3 gives the full variable domain: EADIYQTPRYLVIGTGKKITLECSQTMGHDKMYWYQQDPGMELHLIHYSYGVNSTEKGDLSSESTVSRIRTEHFPLTLESARPSHTSQYLCAIRTDPRIGYTQYFGPGTRLTVL.

This clonotype was recorded at least ten times. The V and J genes are TRBV5-1 and TRBJ2-5; D may match TRBD1 or TRBD2 (5 bases each). CDR1 is SGHRS, CDR2 YFSETQ, per germline. CDR3 length equals 16 residues. Deletions cut 5 bases from V and 3 bases from J, with 20 bases between. The CDR3 loop is CASSRRGRPTEETQYF. CDR3 sequence (DNA): TGCGCCAGCAGTCGTCGGGGCCGACCGACCGAAGAGACCCAGTACTTC.

The chain recombines TRBV10-1 with TRBJ1-1; a weak D match, TRBD1 (5 bases). Germline values: CDR1 WNHNN, CDR2 SYGVQD (reference sequence). Trimming removed 3 bases from V and 8 bases from J, with 13 bases in between. CDR3 length: 13 residues. The CDR3 spells CASSDFGREEAFF. The CDR3 nucleotides are TGCGCCAGCAGTGATTTCGGCAGGGAGGAAGCTTTCTTT.

The chain has TRBV9 and TRBJ2-6; TRBD1 matches 9 bases. V dropped 7 bases and J dropped 0; count of bases not matched to a gene: 5. The length of the CDR3 is 16 residues. Germline V CDR1 and CDR2: SGDLS, YYNGEE. The CDR3 DNA reads TGTGCCAGCGGCCGGGACAGGGTCTCTGGGGCCAACGTCCTGACTTTC. Its translation: CASGRDRVSGANVLTF.

In this sample, this clonotype turned up many times. The CDR3 loop reads CASSPRLAGSSYNEQFF. In DNA, the CDR3 is TGTGCCAGCTCACCGCGACTAGCGGGGAGCTCCTACAATGAGCAGTTCTTC. This chain uses TRBV18 with TRBJ2-1; the match to TRBD2 covers 11 bases. The CDR3 is 17 residues long. Germline trimming cut 3 bases from V and 0 bases from J; bases unmatched to any gene: 4. Germline assignment: CDR1 KGHSH and CDR2 LQKENI.

This clonotype was seen at least ten times. This chain connects TRBV3-1 to TRBJ2-1, with 11 bases identical to TRBD1. Germline CDR1 LGHDT, CDR2 YNNKEL (reference sequence). The J segment lost 6 bases and the V segment lost 4 bases, leaving 5 bases of the junction unmatched. The length of the CDR3 is 15 residues. The CDR3 here is CASSLRDRGFNEQFF. As DNA, the CDR3 is TGTGCCAGCAGCCTCCGGGACAGGGGGTTCAATGAGCAGTTCTTC.

The V call is TRBV28, the J call TRBJ2-3; 9 nucleotides align to TRBD2. The CDR3 is 15 amino acids. Germline assignment: CDR1 MDHEN and CDR2 SYDVKM. V lost 6 bases, J lost 2 bases, and 6 bases stayed unmatched. The DNA of the CDR3 is TGTGCCAGCAGCCCGTTAGCGGGAGACACAGATACGCAGTATTTT. Translating it yields CASSPLAGDTDTQYF.

This clonotype was observed many times. This sequence joins TRBV4-1 and TRBJ2-7, with 7 bases fitting TRBD2. Germline assignment: CDR1 MGHRA and CDR2 YSYEKL. CDR3 length: 15 residues. With 0 bases clipped from V and 0 bases from J, the junction kept 2 bases outside the gene matches. The CDR3 DNA follows: TGCGCCAGCAGCCAAGAGCTAGCGGTCTCCTACGAGCAGTACTTC. It yields the protein CASSQELAVSYEQYF.

The chain employs TRBV18 and TRBJ1-4; possible D gene TRBD1, 5 bases. Germline CDR1 is KGHSH and CDR2 is LQKENI. This CDR3 contains 16 residues. Deletions cut 3 bases from V and 0 bases from J, with 11 bases between. The CDR3 loop is CASSPQGFPTNEKLFF. The CDR3 DNA follows: TGTGCCAGCTCACCGCAGGGATTCCCAACTAATGAAAAACTGTTTTTT.

This clonotype came up many times. This chain uses TRBV28 with TRBJ1-2, with D perhaps TRBD1 (6 bases). Germline CDR1 and CDR2: MDHEN and SYDVKM. V was shortened by 5 bases and J by 0 bases, with 13 bases between the two germline ends. The length of the CDR3 is 15 residues. CDR3 amino acids: CASSPGGTSNYGYTF. CDR3 nucleotide sequence: TGTGCCAGCAGTCCGGGAGGGACATCTAACTATGGCTACACCTTC.

This clonotype was observed at least ten times. This chain connects TRBV12-3 or TRBV12-4 to TRBJ2-1; D unclear. Trimming stripped 3 bases from V and 5 bases from J, with 14 bases between. This CDR3 is 15 amino acids long. CDR3 residues: CASSFDPLTDNEQFF. DNA of the CDR3: TGTGCCAGCAGTTTTGACCCGCTAACGGACAATGAGCAGTTCTTC.

This clonotype was seen repeatedly, ten times or more. J is TRBJ2-7 and V is TRBV7-9, with TRBD2 matching 7 bases. The CDR3 has 14 residues. Losses at the gene ends were 5 bases for V and 3 bases for J; bases not matched to a gene: 7. The germline CDR1 and CDR2 sequences are SEHNR and FQNEAQ (reference sequence). The CDR3 reads CASSRGDSSYEQYF. CDR3 DNA sequence: TGTGCCAGCAGCCGGGGGGACTCGAGCTACGAGCAGTACTTC.

The chain combines TRBV4-1 with TRBJ1-1; D possibly corresponds to TRBD1 (6 bases). CDR1 and CDR2 (germline): MGHRA, YSYEKL. V lost 4 bases and J lost 5, with 14 bases in between. The CDR3 spans 14 residues. The CDR3 here is CASSLGQRLTEAFF. Written as DNA, the CDR3 is TGCGCCAGCAGCCTCGGACAGCGGTTGACTGAAGCTTTCTTT.

Details on this clonotype: An end of the junction does not agree with germline; a read error may underlie this. For the CDR3, the DNA is TGTACCAGCAGTTTGAGGGGTAGCAATCAGCCCCAGCATTTT. Translating gives CTSSLRGSNQPQHF. This sequence joins TRBV27 and TRBJ1-5, with D maybe TRBD1 (5 bases). CDR1 and CDR2 from the germline V gene are MNHEY and SMNVEV (reference sequence). CDR3 size: 14 residues.

This clonotype has ten or more counts. The gene calls are TRBV27 and TRBJ2-7; no firm D call. Deletions cut 5 bases from V and 3 bases from J, with 14 bases between. Germline loops: CDR1 MNHEY, CDR2 SMNVEV (reference sequence). The CDR3 has 14 residues. CDR3 sequence (DNA): TGTGCCAGCAGTCCCCGGACCGCTAGCTACGAGCAGTACTTC. Translating it yields CASSPRTASYEQYF.

The table lists this clonotype with many counts. The chain couples TRBV27 to TRBJ2-7; D unclear. Germline V gene lookup returns CDR1 MNHEY and CDR2 SMNVEV (reference sequence). Trimming pared 2 bases from V and 2 bases from J, leaving 10 bases between. The CDR3 runs 14 residues. The CDR3 loop is CASSLREVPYEQYF. DNA for the CDR3: TGTGCCAGCAGTTTAAGGGAAGTCCCCTACGAGCAGTACTTC.

The sample holds many counts of this clonotype. The V and J genes are TRBV6-1 and TRBJ2-1; TRBD2 agrees at 11 bases. With V trimmed by 4 bases and J by 3 bases, 14 bases remained unmatched. CDR3 length: 19 residues. Looked up from germline, CDR1 is MNHNS and CDR2 is SASEGT. The CDR3 sequence: CASSVRQGRLAGYYNEQFF. For the CDR3, the DNA is TGTGCCAGCAGTGTAAGACAGGGAAGACTAGCGGGGTACTACAATGAGCAGTTCTTC.